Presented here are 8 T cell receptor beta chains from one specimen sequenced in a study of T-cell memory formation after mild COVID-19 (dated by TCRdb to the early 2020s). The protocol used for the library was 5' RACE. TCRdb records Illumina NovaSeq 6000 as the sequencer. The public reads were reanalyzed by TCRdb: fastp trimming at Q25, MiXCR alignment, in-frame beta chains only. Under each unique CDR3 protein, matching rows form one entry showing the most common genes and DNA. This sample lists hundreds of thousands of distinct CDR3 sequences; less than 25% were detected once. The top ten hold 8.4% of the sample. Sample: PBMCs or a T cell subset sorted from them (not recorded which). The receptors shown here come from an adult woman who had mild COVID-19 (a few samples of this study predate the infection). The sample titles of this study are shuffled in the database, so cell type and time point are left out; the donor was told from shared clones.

The CDR3 is CASSQDPRADSKNPTDTQYF. CDR3 bases: TGCGCCAGCAGCCAAGATCCCCGCGCGGACTCAAAAAACCCCACAGATACGCAGTATTTT. The V call is TRBV4-1, the J call TRBJ2-3; D is perhaps TRBD2 (5 bases). Germline V lookup: CDR1 MGHRA, CDR2 YSYEKL. Trimming removed 0 bases at V and 2 bases at J, with 24 bases between. There are 20 residues in the CDR3.

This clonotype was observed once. The CDR3 loop reads CSAHRLRVPASYGYTF. For the CDR3, the DNA is TGCAGTGCCCACCGCCTAAGGGTTCCCGCTTCCTATGGCTACACCTTC. V and J are TRBV20-1 and TRBJ1-2; D is uncertain. Between the trimmed V and J ends, which lost 6 bases and 4 bases, there was a span of 24 bases. The CDR3 length is 16 residues. CDR1 and CDR2 (germline): DFQATT, SNEGSKA (reference sequence).

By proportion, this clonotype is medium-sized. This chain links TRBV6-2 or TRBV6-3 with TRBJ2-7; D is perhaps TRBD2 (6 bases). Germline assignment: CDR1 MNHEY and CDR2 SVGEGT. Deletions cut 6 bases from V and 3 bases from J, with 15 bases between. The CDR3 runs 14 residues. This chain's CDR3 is CASSYSGMGYEQYF. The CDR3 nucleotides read TGTGCCAGCAGCTATAGCGGAATGGGCTACGAGCAGTACTTC.

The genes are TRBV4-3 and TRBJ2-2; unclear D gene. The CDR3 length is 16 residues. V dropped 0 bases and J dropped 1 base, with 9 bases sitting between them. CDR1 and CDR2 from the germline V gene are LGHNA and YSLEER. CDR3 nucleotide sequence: TGCGCCAGCAGCCAAGATAACTACCAGAACACCGGGGAGCTGTTTTTT. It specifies CASSQDNYQNTGELFF.

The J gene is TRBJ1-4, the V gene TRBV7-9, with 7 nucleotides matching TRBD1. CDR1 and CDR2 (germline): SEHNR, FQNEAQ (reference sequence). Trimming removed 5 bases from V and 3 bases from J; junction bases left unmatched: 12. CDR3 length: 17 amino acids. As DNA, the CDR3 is TGTGCCAGCAGCCACTTTCTCACAGGGGAACCTAATGAAAAACTGTTTTTT. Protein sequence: CASSHFLTGEPNEKLFF.

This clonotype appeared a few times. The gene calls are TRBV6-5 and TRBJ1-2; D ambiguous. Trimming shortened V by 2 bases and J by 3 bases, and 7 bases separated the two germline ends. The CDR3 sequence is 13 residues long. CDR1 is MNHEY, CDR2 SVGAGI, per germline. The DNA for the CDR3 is TGTGCCAGCAGTTACCGGCAGCACTATGGCTACACCTTC. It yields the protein CASSYRQHYGYTF.

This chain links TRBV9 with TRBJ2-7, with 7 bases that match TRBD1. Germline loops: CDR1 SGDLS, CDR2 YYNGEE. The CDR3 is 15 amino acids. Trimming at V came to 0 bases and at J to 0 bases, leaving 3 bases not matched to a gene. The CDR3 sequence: CASSVATGFSYEQYF. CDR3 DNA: TGTGCCAGCAGCGTAGCGACAGGGTTCTCCTACGAGCAGTACTTC.

CDR3: CAWKAAGGETEAFF. The CDR3 nucleotides read TGTGCCTGGAAGGCAGCAGGGGGCGAGACTGAAGCTTTCTTT. The chain employs TRBV30 and TRBJ1-1; 8 bases are shared with TRBD1. The germline CDR1 and CDR2 sequences are GTSNPN and SVGIG (reference sequence). V trimming: 4 bases; J trimming: 5 bases; junction bases outside the gene matches: 9. This CDR3 contains 14 residues.